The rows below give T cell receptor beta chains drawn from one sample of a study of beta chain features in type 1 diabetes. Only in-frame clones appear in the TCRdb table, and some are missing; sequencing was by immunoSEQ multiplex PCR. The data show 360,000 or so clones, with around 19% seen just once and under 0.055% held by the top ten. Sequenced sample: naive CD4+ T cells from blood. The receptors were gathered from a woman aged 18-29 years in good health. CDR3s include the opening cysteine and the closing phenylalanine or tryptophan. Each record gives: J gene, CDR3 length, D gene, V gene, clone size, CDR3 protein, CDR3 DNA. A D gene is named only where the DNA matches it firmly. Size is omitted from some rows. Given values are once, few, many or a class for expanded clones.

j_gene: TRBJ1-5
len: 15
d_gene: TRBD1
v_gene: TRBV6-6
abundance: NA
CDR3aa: CASSRQTGGEQPQHF
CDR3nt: TGTGCCAGCAGCCGCCAAACAGGGGGCGAACAGCCCCAGCATTTT

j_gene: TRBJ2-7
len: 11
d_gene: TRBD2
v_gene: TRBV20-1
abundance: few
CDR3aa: CSAGGAYEQYF
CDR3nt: TGCAGTGCTGGGGGGGCCTACGAGCAGTACTTC

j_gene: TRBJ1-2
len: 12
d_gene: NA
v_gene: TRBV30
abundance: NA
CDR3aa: CAWSSGLYGYTF
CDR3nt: TGTGCCTGGAGTTCAGGACTTTATGGCTACACCTTC

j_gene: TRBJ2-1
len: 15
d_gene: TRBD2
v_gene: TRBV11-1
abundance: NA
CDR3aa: CASSLTSGSYNEQFF
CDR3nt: TGTGCCAGCAGCTTAACTAGCGGTTCCTACAATGAGCAGTTCTTC

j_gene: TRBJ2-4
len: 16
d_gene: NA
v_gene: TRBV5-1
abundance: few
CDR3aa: CASSLGRGAVNYIQYF
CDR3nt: TGCGCCAGCAGCTTGGGCAGGGGGGCCGTGAATTACATTCAGTACTTC

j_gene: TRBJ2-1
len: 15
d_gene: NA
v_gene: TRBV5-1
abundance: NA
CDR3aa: CASSLASETYNEQFF
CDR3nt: TGCGCCAGCAGCTTGGCGAGCGAGACCTACAATGAGCAGTTCTTC

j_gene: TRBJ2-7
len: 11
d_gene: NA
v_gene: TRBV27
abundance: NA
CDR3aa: CASSPGYEQYF
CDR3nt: TGTGCCAGCAGCCCAGGGTACGAGCAGTACTTC

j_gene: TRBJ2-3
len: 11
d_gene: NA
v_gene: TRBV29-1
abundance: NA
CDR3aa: CSSLYTDTQYF
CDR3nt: TGCAGCTCCCTTTACACAGATACGCAGTATTTT

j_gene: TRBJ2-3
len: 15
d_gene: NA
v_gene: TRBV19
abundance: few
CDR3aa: CASGKKVEGTDTQYF
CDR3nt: TGTGCCAGTGGTAAGAAGGTCGAGGGCACAGATACGCAGTATTTT

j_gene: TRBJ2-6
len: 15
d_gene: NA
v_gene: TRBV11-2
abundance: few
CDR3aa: CASSPGSPGANVLTF
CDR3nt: TGTGCCAGCAGCCCAGGAAGCCCTGGGGCCAACGTCCTGACTTTC

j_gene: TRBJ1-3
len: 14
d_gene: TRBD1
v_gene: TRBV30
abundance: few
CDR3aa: CAFRLTGPGNTIYF
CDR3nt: TGTGCCTTCCGCCTGACAGGGCCTGGAAACACCATATATTTT

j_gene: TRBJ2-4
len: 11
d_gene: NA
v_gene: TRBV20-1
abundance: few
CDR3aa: CSAESDSIQYF
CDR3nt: TGCAGTGCAGAGTCGGACAGCATTCAGTACTTC

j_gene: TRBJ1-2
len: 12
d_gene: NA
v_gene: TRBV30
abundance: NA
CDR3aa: CAWTGSNYGYTF
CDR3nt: TGTGCCTGGACAGGTTCTAACTATGGCTACACCTTC

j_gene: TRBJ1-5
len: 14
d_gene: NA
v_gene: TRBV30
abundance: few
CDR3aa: CACSPGGGNQPQHF
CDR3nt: TGTGCCTGTTCGCCAGGAGGGGGCAATCAGCCCCAGCATTTT

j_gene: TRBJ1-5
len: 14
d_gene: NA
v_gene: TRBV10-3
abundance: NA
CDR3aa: CAIRDPGSNQPQHF
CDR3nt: TGTGCCATCAGGGATCCGGGGAGCAATCAGCCCCAGCATTTT

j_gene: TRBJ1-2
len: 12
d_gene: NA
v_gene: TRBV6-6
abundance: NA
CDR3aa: CASSPTAYGYTF
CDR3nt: TGTGCCAGCAGTCCGACAGCCTATGGCTACACCTTC

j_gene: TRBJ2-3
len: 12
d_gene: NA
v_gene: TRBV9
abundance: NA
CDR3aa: CASSPHPDTQYF
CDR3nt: TGTGCCAGCAGCCCACATCCAGATACGCAGTATTTT

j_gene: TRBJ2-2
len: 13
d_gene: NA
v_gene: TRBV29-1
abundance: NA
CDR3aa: CSLDSPNTGELFF
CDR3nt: TGCAGCCTAGATAGTCCGAACACCGGGGAGCTGTTTTTT

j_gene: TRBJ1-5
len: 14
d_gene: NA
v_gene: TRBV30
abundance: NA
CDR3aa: CAWSVKGGNQPQHF
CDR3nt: TGTGCCTGGAGTGTAAAAGGGGGCAATCAGCCCCAGCATTTT

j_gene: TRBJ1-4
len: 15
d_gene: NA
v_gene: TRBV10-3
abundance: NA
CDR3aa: CAISESGEGNEKLFF
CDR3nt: TGTGCCATCAGTGAGTCAGGGGAAGGTAATGAAAAACTGTTTTTT

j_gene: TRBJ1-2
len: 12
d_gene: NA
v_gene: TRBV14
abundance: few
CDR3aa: CASSFDNYGYTF
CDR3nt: TGTGCCAGCAGCTTTGACAATTATGGCTACACCTTC

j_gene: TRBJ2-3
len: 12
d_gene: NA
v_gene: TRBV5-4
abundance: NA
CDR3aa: CASRAAANTQYF
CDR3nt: TGTGCCAGCAGGGCAGCGGCAAATACGCAGTATTTT

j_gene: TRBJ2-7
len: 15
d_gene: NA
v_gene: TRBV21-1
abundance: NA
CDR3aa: CASSRRDPGGYEQYF
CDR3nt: TGTGCCAGCAGCAGGCGGGACCCGGGAGGGTACGAGCAGTACTTC

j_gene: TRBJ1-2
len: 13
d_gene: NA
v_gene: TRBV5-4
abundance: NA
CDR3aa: CASSRQGINGYTF
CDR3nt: TGTGCCAGCAGCAGGCAGGGGATAAATGGCTACACCTTC

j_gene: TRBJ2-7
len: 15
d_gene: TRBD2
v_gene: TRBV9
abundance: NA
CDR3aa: CASSVAASGSYEQYF
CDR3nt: TGTGCCAGCAGCGTTGCGGCTAGCGGGAGTTACGAGCAGTACTTC

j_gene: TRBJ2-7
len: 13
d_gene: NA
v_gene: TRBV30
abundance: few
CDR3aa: CAWRKKDIYEQYF
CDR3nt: TGTGCCTGGAGGAAGAAGGACATCTACGAGCAGTACTTC

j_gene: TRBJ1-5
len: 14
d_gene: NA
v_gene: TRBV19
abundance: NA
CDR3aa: CASNPDSGNQPQHF
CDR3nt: TGTGCCAGTAACCCCGACAGCGGCAATCAGCCCCAGCATTTT

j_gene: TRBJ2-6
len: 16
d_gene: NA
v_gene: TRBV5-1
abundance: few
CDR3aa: CASSLAQGTGANVLTF
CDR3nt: TGCGCCAGCAGCTTGGCCCAGGGAACTGGGGCCAACGTCCTGACTTTC

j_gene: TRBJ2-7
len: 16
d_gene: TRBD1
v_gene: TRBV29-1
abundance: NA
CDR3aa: CSVPVGDRGECYEQYF
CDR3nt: TGCAGCGTCCCCGTGGGGGACAGGGGGGAGTGCTACGAGCAGTACTTC

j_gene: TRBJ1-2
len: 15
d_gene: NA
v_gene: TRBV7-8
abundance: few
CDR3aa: CASSSPLTDPYGYTF
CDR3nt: TGTGCCAGCAGCTCTCCTTTGACAGACCCCTATGGCTACACCTTC

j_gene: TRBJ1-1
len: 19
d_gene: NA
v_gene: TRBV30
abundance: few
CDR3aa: CAWRGFGDFHEGRNTEAFF
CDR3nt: TGTGCCTGGAGGGGGTTTGGGGACTTCCACGAGGGAAGGAACACTGAAGCTTTCTTT

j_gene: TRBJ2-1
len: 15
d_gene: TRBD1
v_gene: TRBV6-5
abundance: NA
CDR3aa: CASSYSGTGDTEQFF
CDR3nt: TGTGCCAGCAGTTACTCAGGGACAGGGGACACTGAGCAGTTCTTC

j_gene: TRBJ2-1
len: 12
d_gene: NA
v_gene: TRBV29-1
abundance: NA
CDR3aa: CSPRNLTNEQFF
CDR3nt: TGCAGCCCTAGGAACCTTACCAATGAGCAGTTCTTC

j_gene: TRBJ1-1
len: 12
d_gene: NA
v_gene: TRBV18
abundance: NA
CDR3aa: CASSPAQGEAFF
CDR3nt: TGTGCCAGCTCACCGGCGCAGGGTGAAGCTTTCTTT

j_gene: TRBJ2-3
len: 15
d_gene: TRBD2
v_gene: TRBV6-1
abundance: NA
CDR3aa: CASSDLAGYTDTQYF
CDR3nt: TGTGCCAGCAGTGACCTAGCGGGATACACAGATACGCAGTATTTT

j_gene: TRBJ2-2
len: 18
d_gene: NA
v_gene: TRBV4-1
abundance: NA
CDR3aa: CASSHWDTPHLHTGELFF
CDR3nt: TGCGCCAGCAGCCACTGGGACACACCTCACCTGCACACCGGGGAGCTGTTTTTT

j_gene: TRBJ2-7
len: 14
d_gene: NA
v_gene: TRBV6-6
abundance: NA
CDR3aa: CASSRGRAGDEQYF
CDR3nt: TGTGCCAGCAGTCGGGGGCGGGCGGGAGACGAGCAGTACTTC

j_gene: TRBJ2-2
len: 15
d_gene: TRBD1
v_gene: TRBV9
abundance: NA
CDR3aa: CASSVATGWAGELFF
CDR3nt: TGTGCCAGCAGCGTAGCGACAGGGTGGGCCGGGGAGCTGTTTTTT

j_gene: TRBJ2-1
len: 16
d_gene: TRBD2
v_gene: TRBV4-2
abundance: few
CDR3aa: CASSQDSGGGRNEQFF
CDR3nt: TGTGCCAGCAGCCAAGATAGCGGGGGGGGCAGGAATGAGCAGTTCTTC

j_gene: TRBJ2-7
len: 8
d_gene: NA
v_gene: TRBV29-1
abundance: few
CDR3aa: CSVGGGAF
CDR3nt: NA

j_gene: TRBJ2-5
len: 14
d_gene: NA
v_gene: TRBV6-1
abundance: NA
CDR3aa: CASSTRTVEETQYF
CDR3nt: TGTGCCAGCAGTACCCGGACAGTTGAAGAGACCCAGTACTTC

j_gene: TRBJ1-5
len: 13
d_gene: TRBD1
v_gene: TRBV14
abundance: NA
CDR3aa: CASSQNRGQPQHF
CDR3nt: TGTGCCAGCAGCCAGAACAGGGGTCAGCCCCAGCATTTT

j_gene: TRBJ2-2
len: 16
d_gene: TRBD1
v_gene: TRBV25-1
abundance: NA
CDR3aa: CASSERTGTNTGELFF
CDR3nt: TGTGCCAGCAGTGAGAGGACAGGGACGAACACCGGGGAGCTGTTTTTT

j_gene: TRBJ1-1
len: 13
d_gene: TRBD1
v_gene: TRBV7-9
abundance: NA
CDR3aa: CASSPQGAGEAFF
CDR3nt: TGTGCCAGCAGCCCTCAGGGGGCTGGTGAAGCTTTCTTT

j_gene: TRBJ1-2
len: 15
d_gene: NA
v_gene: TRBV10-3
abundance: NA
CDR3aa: CAISDAGPTNYGYTF
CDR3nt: TGTGCCATCAGTGATGCGGGACCCACTAACTATGGCTACACCTTC

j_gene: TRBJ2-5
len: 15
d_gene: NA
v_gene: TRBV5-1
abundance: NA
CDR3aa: CASSPLAAPAETQYF
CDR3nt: TGCGCCAGCAGCCCATTAGCGGCCCCAGCCGAGACCCAGTACTTC

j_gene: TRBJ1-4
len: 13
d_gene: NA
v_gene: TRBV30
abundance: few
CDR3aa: CAWSVPAGEKLFF
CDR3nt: TGTGCCTGGAGTGTTCCGGCGGGTGAAAAACTGTTTTTT

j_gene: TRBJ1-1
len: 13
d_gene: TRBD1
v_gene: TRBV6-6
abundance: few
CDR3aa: CASTDREVTEAFF
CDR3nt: TGTGCCAGTACCGACAGGGAAGTCACTGAAGCTTTCTTT

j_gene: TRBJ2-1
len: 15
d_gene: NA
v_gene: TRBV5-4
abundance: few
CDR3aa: CASSLRRGLYNEQFF
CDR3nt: TGTGCCAGCAGCTTGCGACGCGGCTTATACAATGAGCAGTTCTTC

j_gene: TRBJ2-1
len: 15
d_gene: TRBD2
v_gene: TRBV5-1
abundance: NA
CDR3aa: CASSIGLAGVNEQFF
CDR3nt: TGCGCCAGCAGCATCGGACTAGCGGGGGTCAATGAGCAGTTCTTC

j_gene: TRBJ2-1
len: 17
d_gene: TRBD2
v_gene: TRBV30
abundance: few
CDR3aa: CAWSRLRTSGRGDEQFF
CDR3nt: TGTGCCTGGAGCCGTTTGAGGACTAGCGGGAGAGGCGATGAGCAGTTCTTC

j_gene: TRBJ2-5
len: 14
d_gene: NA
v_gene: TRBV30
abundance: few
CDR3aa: CAWSVTSGKETQYF
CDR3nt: TGTGCCTGGAGTGTGACCTCGGGAAAAGAGACCCAGTACTTC

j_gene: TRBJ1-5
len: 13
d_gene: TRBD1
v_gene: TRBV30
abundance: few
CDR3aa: CAWAGQDGGPQHF
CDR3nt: TGTGCCTGGGCAGGACAGGACGGGGGGCCCCAGCATTTT

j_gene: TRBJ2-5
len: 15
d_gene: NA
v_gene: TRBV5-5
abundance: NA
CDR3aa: CASSLQGAGQETQYF
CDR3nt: TGTGCCAGCAGCTTACAGGGCGCAGGACAAGAGACCCAGTACTTC

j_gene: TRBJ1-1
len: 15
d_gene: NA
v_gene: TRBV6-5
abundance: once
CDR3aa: CASTRGGPRWSEAFF
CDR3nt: TGTGCCAGCACACGGGGGGGGCCACGATGGTCTGAAGCTTTCTTT

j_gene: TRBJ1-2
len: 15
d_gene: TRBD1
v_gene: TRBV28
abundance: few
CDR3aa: CASSHELRQGHGYTF
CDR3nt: TGTGCCAGCAGTCATGAATTAAGACAGGGGCATGGCTACACCTTC

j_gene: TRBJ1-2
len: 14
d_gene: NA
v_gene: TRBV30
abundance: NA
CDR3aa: CAWSLTSLPYGYTF
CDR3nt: TGTGCCTGGAGTTTAACTTCTCTTCCCTATGGCTACACCTTC

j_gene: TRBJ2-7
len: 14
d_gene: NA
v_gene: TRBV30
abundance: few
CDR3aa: CAWSRGGSSYEQYF
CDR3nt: TGTGCCTGGAGTAGAGGCGGCAGCTCCTACGAGCAGTACTTC

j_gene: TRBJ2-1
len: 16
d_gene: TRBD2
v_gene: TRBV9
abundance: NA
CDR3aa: CASSVVSGVEYNEQFF
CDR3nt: TGTGCCAGCAGCGTAGTTAGCGGGGTAGAATACAATGAGCAGTTCTTC